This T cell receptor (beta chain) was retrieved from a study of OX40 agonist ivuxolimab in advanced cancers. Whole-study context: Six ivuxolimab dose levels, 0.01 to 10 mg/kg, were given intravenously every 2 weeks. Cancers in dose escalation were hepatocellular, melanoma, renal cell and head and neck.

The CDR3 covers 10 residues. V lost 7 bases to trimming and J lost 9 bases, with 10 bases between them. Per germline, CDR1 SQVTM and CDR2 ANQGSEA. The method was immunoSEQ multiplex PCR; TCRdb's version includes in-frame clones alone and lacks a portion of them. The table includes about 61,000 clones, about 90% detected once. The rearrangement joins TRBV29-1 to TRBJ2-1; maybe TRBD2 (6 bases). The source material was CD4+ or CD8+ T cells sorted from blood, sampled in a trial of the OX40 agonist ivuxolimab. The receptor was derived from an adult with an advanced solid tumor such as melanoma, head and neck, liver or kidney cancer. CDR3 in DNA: TGCAGCGCGACTAGTCTTGAGCAGTTCTTC. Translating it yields CSATSLEQFF.